The entry below gives a single TCR beta chain sequence along with its context. Patients of the Seattle cohort, enrolled during active infection, were followed longitudinally. This specimen comes from a study of blood T cell repertoires in COVID-19. Study-wide context: The United States, Italy and Spain were the sources of the acute and convalescent COVID-19 samples. PBMCs, B-cell-depleted T cells, or T cells were the source of the cDNA or gDNA that made up the material.

Trimming removed 1 base from V and 6 bases from J, with 12 bases in between. The CDR3 consists of 14 residues. Germline assignment: CDR1 SGHNT and CDR2 YYREEE (reference sequence). In the original analysis: Amplification of reference gene primers was used by the study to estimate nucleated cell counts. Sequencing used immunoSEQ multiplex PCR; TCRdb keeps in-frame clones, though not all of them. The DNA was the basis for D and trimming; V, J and clone size are from that table. The sample lists hundreds of thousands of clones; approximately 89% were seen once. The source material was peripheral blood. This sequence originates from a woman between 55 and 75 years old with COVID-19, enrolled during active disease. The V call is TRBV5-4, the J call TRBJ2-3; weak D call: TRBD2 (5 bases). The CDR3 bases are TGTGCCAGCAGCTTGACTGCCGGGGAGGATACGCAGTATTTT. It yields the protein CASSLTAGEDTQYF.